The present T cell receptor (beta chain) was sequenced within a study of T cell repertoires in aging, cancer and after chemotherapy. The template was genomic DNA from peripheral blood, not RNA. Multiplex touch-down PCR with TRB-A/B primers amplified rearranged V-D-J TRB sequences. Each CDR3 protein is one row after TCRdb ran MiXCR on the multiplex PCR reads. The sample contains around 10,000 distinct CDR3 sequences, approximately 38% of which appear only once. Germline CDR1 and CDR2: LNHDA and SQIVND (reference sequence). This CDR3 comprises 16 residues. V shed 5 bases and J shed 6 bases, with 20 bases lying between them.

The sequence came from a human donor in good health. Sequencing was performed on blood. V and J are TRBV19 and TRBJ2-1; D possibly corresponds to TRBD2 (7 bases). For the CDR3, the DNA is TGTGCCAGTAGTCCTAGGGGGGCGGGAGCGTTCAATGAGCAGTTCTTC. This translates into CASSPRGAGAFNEQFF.